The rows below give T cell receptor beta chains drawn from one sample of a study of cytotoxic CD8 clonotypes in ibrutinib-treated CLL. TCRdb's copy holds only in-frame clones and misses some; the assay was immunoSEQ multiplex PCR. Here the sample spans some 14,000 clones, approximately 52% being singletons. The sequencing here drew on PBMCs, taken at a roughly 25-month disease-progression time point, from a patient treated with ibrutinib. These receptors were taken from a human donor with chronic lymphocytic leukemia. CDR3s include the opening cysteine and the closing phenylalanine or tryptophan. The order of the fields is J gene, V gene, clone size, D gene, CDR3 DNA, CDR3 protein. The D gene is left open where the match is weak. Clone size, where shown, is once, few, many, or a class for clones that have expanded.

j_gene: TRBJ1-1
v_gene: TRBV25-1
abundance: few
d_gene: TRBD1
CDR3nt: TGTGCCAGCAGGGGATTGAGGACAGGGGGTACTGAAGCTTTCTTT
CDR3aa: CASRGLRTGGTEAFF

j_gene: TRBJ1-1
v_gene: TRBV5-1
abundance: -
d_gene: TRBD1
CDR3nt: TGCGCCAGCAGCTTCACAGGGGTAGAAGCTTTCTTT
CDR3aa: CASSFTGVEAFF

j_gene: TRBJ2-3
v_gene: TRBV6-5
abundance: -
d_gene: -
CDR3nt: TGTGCCAGCAGTTACTCGTCCTCAGATACGCAGTATTTT
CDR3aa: CASSYSSSDTQYF

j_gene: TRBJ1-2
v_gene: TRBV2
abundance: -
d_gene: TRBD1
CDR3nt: TGTGCCAGCAGCCTAGGGACAGGGGAGAACTATGGCTACACCTTC
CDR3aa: CASSLGTGENYGYTF

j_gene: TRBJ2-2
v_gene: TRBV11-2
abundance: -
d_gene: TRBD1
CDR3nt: TGTGCCAGCAGCCCTCCAGGGACAGGACTTACCGGGGAGCTGTTTTTT
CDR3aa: CASSPPGTGLTGELFF

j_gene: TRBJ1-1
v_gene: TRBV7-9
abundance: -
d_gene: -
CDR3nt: TGTGCCAGCAGCTCCTATTTAGGTGAAGCTTTCTTT
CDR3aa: CASSSYLGEAFF

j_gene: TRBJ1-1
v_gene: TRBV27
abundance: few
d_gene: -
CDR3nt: TGTGCCAGCAGCAACACAGTGGACACTGAAGCTTTCTTT
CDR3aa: CASSNTVDTEAFF

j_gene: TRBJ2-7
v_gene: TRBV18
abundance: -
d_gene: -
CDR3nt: TGTGCCAGCTCACCCGAACGGGGTGAGCAGTACTTC
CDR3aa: CASSPERGEQYF

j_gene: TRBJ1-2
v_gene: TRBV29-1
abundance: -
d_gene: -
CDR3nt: TGCAGCGTTGCATGGCTACCTAACTATGGCTACACCTTC
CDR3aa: CSVAWLPNYGYTF

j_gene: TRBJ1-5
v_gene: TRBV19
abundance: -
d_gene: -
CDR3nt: TGTGCCAGTAGTATGACAACCCATAGCAATCAGCCCCAGCATTTT
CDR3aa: CASSMTTHSNQPQHF

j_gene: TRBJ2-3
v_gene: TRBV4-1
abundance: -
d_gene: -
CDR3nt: TGCGCCAGCAGCCAAGATATAGGAGCGGATACGCAGTATTTT
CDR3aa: CASSQDIGADTQYF

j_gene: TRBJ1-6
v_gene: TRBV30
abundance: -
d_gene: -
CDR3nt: TGTGCCTGGGGGGGACTTCAAATGGAACAGGTACTCCCCTGGGACTCACCCCTCCACTTT
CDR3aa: CAWGGLQMEQVLPWDSPLHF

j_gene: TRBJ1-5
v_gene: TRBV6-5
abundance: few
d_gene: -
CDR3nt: TGTGCCAGCAGCCGAGAGAGTCGGCAGCCCCAGCATTTT
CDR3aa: CASSRESRQPQHF

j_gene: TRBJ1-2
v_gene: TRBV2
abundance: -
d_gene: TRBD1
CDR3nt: TGTGCCAGCAGTGAAGCCCGACAGGGAACCTATGGCTACACCTTC
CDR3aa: CASSEARQGTYGYTF

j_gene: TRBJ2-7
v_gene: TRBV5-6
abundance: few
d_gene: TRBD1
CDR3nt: TGTGCCAGCAGCTTCGGGACAGGGGGCAGCGAGCAGTACTTC
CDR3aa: CASSFGTGGSEQYF

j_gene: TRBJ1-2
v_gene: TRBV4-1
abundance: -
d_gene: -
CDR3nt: TGCGCCAGCAGCCAAGAGAGGAGGACGGGCAACTATGGCTACACCTTC
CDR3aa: CASSQERRTGNYGYTF

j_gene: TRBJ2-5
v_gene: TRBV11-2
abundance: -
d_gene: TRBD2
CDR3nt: TGTGCCAGCAGCTTAGACGCGGGACTAGATGGTCGAGAGACCCAGTACTTC
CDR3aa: CASSLDAGLDGRETQYF

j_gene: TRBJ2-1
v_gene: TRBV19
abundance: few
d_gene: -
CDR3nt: TGTGCCAGTATGGGGACCGTCATAAGCGGCCCGTTCTTC
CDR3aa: CASMGTVISGPFF